Included here is one T cell receptor (beta chain) sequence, with context. Reverse transcription of roughly 0.5 to 1 ug RNA used random hexamers. TCRdb passed the immunoSEQ multiplex PCR reads through MiXCR, listing each CDR3 protein once. The sample shows some 400,000 distinct CDR3 sequences, around 85% of them seen only once. The germline CDR1 and CDR2 sequences are SQVTM and ANQGSEA. V lost 4 bases to trimming and J lost 2 bases, with 8 bases between them. This CDR3 has 12 amino acids. The data originate from a study of CD8 T cells in Susac syndrome. V and J are TRBV29-1 and TRBJ1-2; D ambiguous. The sample was CD8+ T cells from PBMCs. This receptor was obtained from a human donor with multiple sclerosis. CDR3 in DNA: TGCAGCGTTGTGGAAGAGAACTATGGCTACACCTTC. This encodes CSVVEENYGYTF.